This T cell receptor beta chain was captured by sequencing in a study of OX40 agonist ivuxolimab in advanced cancers. General study points: With doses of 0.1-3.0 mg/kg, partial responders showed among the lowest clonal expansion. The specificity for antigen of the expanded peripheral T cells was not determined.

For this clone: Its antigen is still unknown. At the DNA level, this CDR3 is encoded by other sequences in the same sample as well.

The CDR3 is 15 residues long. Germline-derived CDR1 and CDR2 are KGHSH and LQKENI. Unmatched junction bases numbered 11, after V lost 3 bases and J lost 6 bases. Sequenced by immunoSEQ multiplex PCR; TCRdb stores in-frame clones only, minus some. The repertoire holds about 80,000 clones, with 80% to 95% as singletons. The V call is TRBV18, the J call TRBJ2-7; 7 bases map to TRBD1. This specimen was CD4+ or CD8+ T cells sorted from blood, taken in a trial of the OX40 agonist ivuxolimab. The TCR originated in an adult with an advanced solid tumor such as melanoma, head and neck, liver or kidney cancer. CDR3 protein: CASSPKDRPRPEQYF. CDR3 in DNA: TGTGCCAGCTCACCTAAGGACAGGCCGAGGCCCGAGCAGTACTTC.